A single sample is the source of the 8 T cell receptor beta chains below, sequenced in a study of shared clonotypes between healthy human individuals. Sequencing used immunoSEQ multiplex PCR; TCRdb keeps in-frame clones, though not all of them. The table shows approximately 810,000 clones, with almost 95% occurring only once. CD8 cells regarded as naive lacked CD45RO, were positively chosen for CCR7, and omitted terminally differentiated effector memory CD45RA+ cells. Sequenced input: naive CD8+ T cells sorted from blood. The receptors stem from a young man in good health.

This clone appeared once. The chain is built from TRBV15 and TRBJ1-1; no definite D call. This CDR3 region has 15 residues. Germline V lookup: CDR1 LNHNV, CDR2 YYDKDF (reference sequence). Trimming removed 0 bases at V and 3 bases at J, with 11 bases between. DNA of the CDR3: TGTGCCACCAGCAGAGATAAGGCGGGAGACACTGAAGCTTTCTTT. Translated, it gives CATSRDKAGDTEAFF.

The CDR3 nucleotides are TGCGCCAGCAGCTTGGACGGAAATTCGGTCATGAACACTGAAGCTTTCTTT. This sequence encodes CASSLDGNSVMNTEAFF. The chain employs TRBV5-1 and TRBJ1-1; the D is unclear. CDR1 is SGHRS and CDR2 is YFSETQ in the germline V gene. The CDR3 is 17 amino acids. V lost 0 bases to trimming and J lost 0 bases, with 15 bases between them.

The CDR3: CASSFYDHRGRDRSCYEQYF. DNA of the CDR3: TGTGCCAGCAGCTTTTACGATCACCGGGGGCGGGACAGGTCTTGCTACGAGCAGTACTTC. The rearrangement joins TRBV7-3 to TRBJ2-7; 8 nucleotides align to TRBD1. Germline lookup yields CDR1 SGHTA and CDR2 FQGTGA. V trimming: 3 bases; J trimming: 3 bases; junction bases outside the gene matches: 22. This CDR3 has 20 amino acids.

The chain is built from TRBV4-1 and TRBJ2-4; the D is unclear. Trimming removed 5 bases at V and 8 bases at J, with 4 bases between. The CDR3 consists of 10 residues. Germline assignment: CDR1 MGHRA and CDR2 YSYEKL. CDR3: CASSGDIQYF. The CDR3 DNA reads TGCGCCAGCAGCGGGGACATTCAGTACTTC.

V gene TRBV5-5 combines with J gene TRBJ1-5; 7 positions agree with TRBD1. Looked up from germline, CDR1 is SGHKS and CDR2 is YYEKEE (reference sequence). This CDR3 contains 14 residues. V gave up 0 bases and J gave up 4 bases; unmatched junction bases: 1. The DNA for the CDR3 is TGTGCCAGCAGCTTGGTACAGGGGAATCAGCCCCAGCATTTT. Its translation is CASSLVQGNQPQHF.

In DNA, the CDR3 is TGTGCCAGCTCACCCCTGGGCCTAGCGGGAGTCAAACTTGGCTACAATGAGCAGTTCTTC. Amino acid sequence: CASSPLGLAGVKLGYNEQFF. The J gene is TRBJ2-1, the V gene TRBV18; 10 bases are a match to TRBD2. V gave up 3 bases and J gave up 3 bases; unmatched junction bases: 17. CDR1 is KGHSH, CDR2 LQKENI, per germline. This CDR3 has 20 amino acids.

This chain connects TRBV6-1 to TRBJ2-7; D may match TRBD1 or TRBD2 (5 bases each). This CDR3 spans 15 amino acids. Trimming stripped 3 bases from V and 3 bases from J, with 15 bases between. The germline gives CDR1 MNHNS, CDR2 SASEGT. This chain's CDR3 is CASSEGVWADYEQYF. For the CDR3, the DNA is TGTGCCAGCAGTGAGGGGGTTTGGGCCGACTACGAGCAGTACTTC.

The CDR3 nucleotides read TGTGCCAGCAGTGTCCAGCGGGGGGATACGCAGTATTTT. Its translation: CASSVQRGDTQYF. J is TRBJ2-3 and V is TRBV4-2, with 8 bases aligning to TRBD2. The CDR3 spans 13 residues. V was pared by 6 bases and J by 6 bases, with 5 bases of the junction left unmatched. Germline V lookup: CDR1 LGHNA, CDR2 YNFKEQ.